The 9 T cell receptor beta chains in this list originate from one sample, sequenced in a study of siplizumab effects on memory and regulatory T cells. TCRdb keeps only in-frame clones here, not all; method: immunoSEQ multiplex PCR. The data show approximately 100,000 clones, with about 90% seen just once and about 11% held by the top ten. The sequenced sample was non-Treg CD4+ T cells sorted from blood. These receptors came from a human donor in good health.

This clone came up once. The J gene is TRBJ2-7, the V gene TRBV12-5; the D gene is possibly TRBD1 (5 bases). Germline CDR1 LGHNT, CDR2 FRNRAP. The CDR3 sequence is 16 residues long. The V end lost 2 bases, the J end lost 0 bases, and 14 bases lay between the germline ends. The CDR3 spells CASGLWGRESSYEQYF. DNA for the CDR3: TGTGCTAGTGGTTTGTGGGGCAGGGAAAGCTCCTACGAGCAGTACTTC.

This chain links TRBV29-1 with TRBJ2-3; 10 bases are shared with TRBD2. V was pared by 1 base and J by 0 bases, with 1 base of the junction left unmatched. Germline V gene sequence: CDR1 SQVTM, CDR2 ANQGSEA. The CDR3 totals 15 residues. In DNA form, the CDR3 reads TGCAGCGTTGAAGCTAGCGGGAGTAGCACAGATACGCAGTATTTT. Protein: CSVEASGSSTDTQYF.

The chain combines TRBV6-6 with TRBJ1-2; D not resolved. The CDR3 is 11 amino acids. From germline, CDR1 is MNHNY and CDR2 SVGAGI (reference sequence). Trimming removed 2 bases at V and 6 bases at J, with 4 bases between. The CDR3: CASSYRDGYTF. CDR3 nucleotide sequence: TGTGCCAGCAGTTACCGGGATGGCTACACCTTC.

The chain combines TRBV4-1 with TRBJ2-3, with TRBD1 matching over 8 bases. Losses at the gene ends were 0 bases for V and 10 bases for J; bases not matched to a gene: 3. CDR1 is MGHRA, CDR2 YSYEKL, per germline. The CDR3 consists of 13 residues. Here the CDR3 DNA reads TGCGCCAGCAGCCAAGATCAGGGGGCTGCGCAGTATTTT. Translated: CASSQDQGAAQYF.

This rearrangement joins TRBV15 to TRBJ2-3; TRBD2 matches at 8 bases. The V and J ends lost 3 bases and 1 base, in that order; junction bases with no gene match: 9. CDR1 is LNHNV and CDR2 is YYDKDF in the germline V gene (reference sequence). The CDR3 is made up of 17 amino acids. This CDR3 is CATSRGGLEAGTDTQYF. CDR3 nucleotide sequence: TGTGCCACCAGCAGGGGGGGACTAGAGGCTGGCACAGATACGCAGTATTTT.

This rearrangement joins TRBV15 to TRBJ1-1; D is unresolved. V was pared by 0 bases and J by 6 bases, with 11 bases between. Germline lookup yields CDR1 LNHNV and CDR2 YYDKDF (reference sequence). CDR3 length equals 14 residues. The CDR3 DNA follows: TGTGCCACCAGCAGAGAAGGTAGGGAGTCTGAAGCTTTCTTT. It specifies CATSREGRESEAFF.

The chain is built from TRBV6-5 and TRBJ1-3; D remains unclear. The V end lost 5 bases, the J end lost 0 bases, and 8 bases lay between the germline ends. CDR1 is MNHEY, CDR2 SVGAGI, per germline. This CDR3 comprises 14 residues. The CDR3 protein is CASSGGFSGNTIYF. The CDR3 DNA reads TGTGCCAGCAGTGGTGGTTTCTCTGGAAACACCATATATTTT.

The rearrangement joins TRBV15 to TRBJ2-2; 7 bases are shared with TRBD1. CDR3 length equals 16 residues. CDR1 and CDR2 (germline): LNHNV, YYDKDF (reference sequence). Losses at the gene ends were 0 bases for V and 5 bases for J; bases not matched to a gene: 6. The CDR3 spells CATSRERQGVTGELFF. The CDR3 DNA sequence: TGTGCCACCAGCAGAGAGCGCCAGGGGGTAACCGGGGAGCTGTTTTTT.

The gene calls are TRBV30 and TRBJ1-1; no clear D. Looked up from germline, CDR1 is GTSNPN and CDR2 is SVGIG (reference sequence). The CDR3 is 14 residues long. Trimming took off 2 bases at V and 0 bases at J, with 10 bases between the two ends. CDR3 protein: CAWSPPGLNTEAFF. CDR3 DNA sequence: TGTGCCTGGAGTCCCCCCGGTCTGAACACTGAAGCTTTCTTT.